This T cell receptor beta chain stems from a study of cytomegalovirus exposure and HLA in healthy donors. Whole-study findings and limits: Both high specificity and high sensitivity reportedly marked the classifier's diagnosis of cytomegalovirus status. Cytomegalovirus association was assigned to about 180 TCR beta chains.

As regards this clone: Antigen specificity is unknown.

The CDR3 length is 16 residues. V was clipped by 1 base and J by 2 bases; unmatched bases: 5. CDR1 is LGHNA and CDR2 is YNFKEQ in the germline V gene. Produced via immunoSEQ multiplex PCR; TCRdb's table is partial and in-frame only. The repertoire holds around 190,000 clones, with about 81% as singletons. The specimen sequenced was PBMCs. This TCR was recovered from a woman between 25 and 40 years old in good health and CMV-seronegative. The V call is TRBV4-2, the J call TRBJ2-4; TRBD1 matches at 7 bases. In nucleotides, the CDR3 is TGTGCCAGCAGCCAAGCCAGACAGGGCACCAAAAACATTCAGTACTTC. Amino acids: CASSQARQGTKNIQYF.